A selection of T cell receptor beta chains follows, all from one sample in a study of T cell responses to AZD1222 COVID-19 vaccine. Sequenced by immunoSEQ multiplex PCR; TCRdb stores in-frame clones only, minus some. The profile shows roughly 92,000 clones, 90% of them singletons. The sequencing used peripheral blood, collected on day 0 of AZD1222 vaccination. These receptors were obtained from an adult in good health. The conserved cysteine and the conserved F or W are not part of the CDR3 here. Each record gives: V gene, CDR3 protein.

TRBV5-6 ASSLQDQPQH
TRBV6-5 ASRSIAGRFYEQY
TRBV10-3 AISESTVTYEQY
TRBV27 ASSFGGAGNTIY
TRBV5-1 ASSLSNRAGNEKLF
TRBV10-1 ASRNRDTYEQY
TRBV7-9 ASRLGQGLMNTEAF
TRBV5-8 ASSFRLFGNEKLF
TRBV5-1 ASSLQGAVSSEAF
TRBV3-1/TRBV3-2 ASSGFGTGELF
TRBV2 ASSAETGGTDTQY
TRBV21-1 ASSQVPGTNQPQH
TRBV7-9 ASSLGYVVEQY
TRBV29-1 SVRGGGTGELF
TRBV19 ASTKSGRGDFYGYT
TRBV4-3 ASSRDSSGANVLT
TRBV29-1 SVPGTRFGELF
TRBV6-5 ASSYGDLNTEAF
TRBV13 ASSRQGNTEAF
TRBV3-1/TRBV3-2 ASSQFSGHLTNYGYT
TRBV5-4 ASSLTGGETDTQY
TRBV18 ASSPLGTAQRGPQH
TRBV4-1 ASSQRGGRTNEKLF
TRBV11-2 ASSRQGQVNTEAF
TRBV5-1 ASTPGTALYEQY
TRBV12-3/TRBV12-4 ASSDRTEAF
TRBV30 AWSIQENTEAF
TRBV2 ASSEGRRDTIY
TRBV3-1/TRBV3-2 ASRSGGVYTQY
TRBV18 ASSPSRGDDGYT
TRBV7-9 ASSFQTYTGELF
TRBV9 ASSHPGGAGNYGYT
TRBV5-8 ASSLGPVGMGQPQH
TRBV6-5 ASSYSEGAMGYT
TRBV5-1 ASSLTENYNSPLH
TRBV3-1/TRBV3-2 ASSQASGGYNEQF
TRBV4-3 ASSRFPGADQPQH
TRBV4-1 ASSQGGTSRFYGYT
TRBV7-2 ASSPGTGESEQY
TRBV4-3 ASSQNGGTDEQY